The entry below describes one TCR beta chain. Per germline, CDR1 MDHEN and CDR2 SYDVKM. This CDR3 comprises 14 residues. Trimming removed 6 bases from V and 4 bases from J, with 10 bases in between. This sample was included in a study of graft-versus-host responses after intestinal transplantation. TCRdb keeps only in-frame clones here, not all; method: immunoSEQ multiplex PCR. This table holds roughly 25,000 clones, roughly 43% found once. Sequencing was performed on alloreactive CD4+ T cells from a mixed lymphocyte reaction culture, taken before intestinal transplant. As to subset: CFSE-low proliferating T cells sorted from roughly six-day pre-transplant mixed lymphocyte reaction (GvH or HvG direction). The sequence was obtained from a human patient who received an intestinal transplant. The chain uses TRBV28 and TRBJ1-6; no firm D call. Written as DNA, the CDR3 is TGTGCCAGCAGCCCCTTCTCTTATAATTCACCCCTCCACTTT. The encoded protein is CASSPFSYNSPLHF.